This TCR beta chain was identified in a study of ipilimumab plus nivolumab after autologous stem cell transplantation (dated by TCRdb to about 2021). Regarding the study in general: A median of about five ipilimumab doses and about 8 nivolumab doses was received by trial patients. The intent-to-treat population of the trial was made up of around 35 patients. Patients in the trial were undergoing autologous transplant and had high-risk diffuse large B cell lymphoma, mature T cell lymphoma, or multiple myeloma. Primary refractory and relapsed disease were included in the DLBCL cohort, with 18-month progression-free survival of around 86% and 29%, respectively. General conclusions and limits of the study: Combined checkpoint inhibition as post-transplant consolidation was concluded by the authors to appear tolerable. According to the authors, a biologic rationale for studying the approach further came from T cell receptor repertoire, regulatory T cell phenotype and gut microbiota profiles.

Ipilimumab was given at 1 mg/kg intravenously on day 1 of selected weeks, and checkpoint therapy started 14 to 28 days after autologous transplant. Nivolumab was given at 3 mg/kg intravenously on day 1 of weeks 1, 4, 7, 10, and every two weeks through week 26. This was a Phase Ib clinical trial that tested ipilimumab plus nivolumab, given as combined checkpoint inhibition, for consolidation following autologous stem cell transplantation. CDR1 and CDR2 are read off the germline V gene (reference sequence) as LNHNV and YYDKDF. There are 15 amino acids in the CDR3, from cysteine to phenylalanine inclusive. Only the CDR3 part of the read is kept: 45 bases, read in frame from the first base. V and J lose 0 bases and 7 bases, and a span of 15 bases separates them. A note on this clone: Its antigen is still unknown. No qualities accompany the bases; no much larger clone lies one base away.

The library was made by the immunoSEQ multiplex PCR assay. TCRdb mirrors the immuneACCESS table, restricted to in-frame sequences. Some clones are absent from its copies; in checked studies, under half trace to an unresolved V gene, and the reason for the others is unknown. Across this sample there are about 17,000 clones, with approximately 80% seen only once. The ten largest clones add up to roughly a third of the sample. The sequencing used PBMCs, collected in a trial of ipilimumab plus nivolumab as post-transplant consolidation. The receptor's source is a male donor with diffuse large B-cell lymphoma. Recombination joined TRBV15 with TRBJ1-2, with the D gene call left open. The sequence in DNA is TGTGCCACCAGCAGAGATGGATTTTTAGTTGGTGGCTACACCTTC. Its protein reads: CATSRDGFLVGGYTF.